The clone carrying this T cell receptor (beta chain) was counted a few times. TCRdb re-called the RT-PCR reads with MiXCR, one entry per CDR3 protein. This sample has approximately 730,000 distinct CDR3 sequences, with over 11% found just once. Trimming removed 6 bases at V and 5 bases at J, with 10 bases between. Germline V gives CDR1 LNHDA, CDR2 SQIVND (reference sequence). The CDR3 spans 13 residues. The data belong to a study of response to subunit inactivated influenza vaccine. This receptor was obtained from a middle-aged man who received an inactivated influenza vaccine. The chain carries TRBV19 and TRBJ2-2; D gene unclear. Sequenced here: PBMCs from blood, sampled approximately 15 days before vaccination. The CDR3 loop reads CASSNSGTGELFF. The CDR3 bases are TGTGCCAGTAGCAATAGTGGGACCGGGGAGCTGTTTTTT.